These 3 T cell receptor beta chains came from one sample sequenced in a study of shared clonotypes between healthy human individuals. Assay used: immunoSEQ multiplex PCR; TCRdb lists only in-frame clones, some missing. The table lists around 180,000 clones, 85% to 95% of them singletons. The material sequenced was naive CD4+ T cells sorted from blood. Noted subset: CD45RA+ positively selected. These receptors all stem from a woman aged 25-40 years in good health.

This chain links TRBV25-1 with TRBJ2-1; 12 bases line up with TRBD2. After removal of 5 bases from V and 6 bases from J, the junction contained 2 bases not matched to a gene. There are 14 residues in the CDR3. Per the germline V gene, CDR1 is MGHDK and CDR2 is SYGVNS. This CDR3 is CASSWTSGANEQFF. In DNA, the CDR3 is TGTGCCAGCAGTTGGACTAGCGGGGCCAATGAGCAGTTCTTC.

The rearrangement joins TRBV6-1 to TRBJ2-7, with 10 bases identical to TRBD2. Germline CDR1 MNHNS, CDR2 SASEGT. V lost 6 bases to trimming and J lost 3 bases; unmatched junction nucleotides: 2. The CDR3 totals 13 residues. DNA of the CDR3: TGTGCCAGCAGAGCTAGCGGGAGCTACGAGCAGTACTTC. Its protein is CASRASGSYEQYF.

The CDR3 loop is CASSEAGWRGADTQYF. CDR3 DNA sequence: TGTGCCAGCAGTGAAGCGGGGTGGAGGGGCGCAGATACGCAGTATTTT. The rearrangement uses TRBV2 and TRBJ2-3; a possible D gene is TRBD2 (6 bases). Germline CDR1 and CDR2: SNHLY and FYNNEI. This CDR3 region has 16 residues. The V end lost 0 bases, the J end lost 4 bases, and 14 bases lay between the germline ends.